Reported below is one T cell receptor (beta chain). The CDR3 consists of 15 residues. Germline V gene lookup returns CDR1 KGHDR and CDR2 SFDVKD. V lost 4 bases to trimming and J lost 0 bases, with 10 bases between them. Profiling relied on immunoSEQ multiplex PCR, and the TCRdb table lists in-frame clones only, not all of them. The data contain fewer than 350,000 clones, roughly 86% of them singletons. This sample stems from a study of blood T cell repertoires in COVID-19. The source of this sequence is a man between 35 and 55 years old with active or convalescent COVID-19. The sample comprised peripheral blood. The V and J genes are TRBV24-1 and TRBJ2-3; no clear D. The CDR3 DNA reads TGTGCCACCAGTGACCACGCGGCTAGCACAGATACGCAGTATTTT. It encodes CATSDHAASTDTQYF.